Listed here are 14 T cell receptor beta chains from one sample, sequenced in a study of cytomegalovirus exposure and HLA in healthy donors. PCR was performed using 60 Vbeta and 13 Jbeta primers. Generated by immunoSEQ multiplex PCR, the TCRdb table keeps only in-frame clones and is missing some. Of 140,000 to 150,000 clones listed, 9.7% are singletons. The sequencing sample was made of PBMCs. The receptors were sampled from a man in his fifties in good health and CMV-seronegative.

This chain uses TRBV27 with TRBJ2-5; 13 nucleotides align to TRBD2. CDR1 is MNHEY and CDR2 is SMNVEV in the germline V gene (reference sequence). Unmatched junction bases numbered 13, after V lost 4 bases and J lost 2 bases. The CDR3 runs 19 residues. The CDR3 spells CASSSPGLAGESLQETQYF. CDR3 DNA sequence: TGTGCCAGCAGTTCCCCTGGACTAGCGGGAGAATCCCTTCAAGAGACCCAGTACTTC.

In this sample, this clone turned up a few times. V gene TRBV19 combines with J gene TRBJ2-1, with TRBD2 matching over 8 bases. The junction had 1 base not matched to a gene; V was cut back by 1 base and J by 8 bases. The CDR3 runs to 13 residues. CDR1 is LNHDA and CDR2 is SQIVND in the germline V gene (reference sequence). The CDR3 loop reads CASSIAGGHEQFF. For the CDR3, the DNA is TGTGCCAGTAGTATAGCGGGAGGGCATGAGCAGTTCTTC.

This CDR3 is CASSLASRQGSYEQYF. Written as DNA, the CDR3 is TGCGCCAGCAGCTTGGCCTCGAGACAGGGATCCTACGAGCAGTACTTC. The chain recombines TRBV5-1 with TRBJ2-5, with 7 bases matching TRBD1. Gene TRBJ2-7 matches the end of the DNA better, so the J call may be wrong. Germline lookup yields CDR1 SGHRS and CDR2 YFSETQ. The length of the CDR3 is 16 residues.

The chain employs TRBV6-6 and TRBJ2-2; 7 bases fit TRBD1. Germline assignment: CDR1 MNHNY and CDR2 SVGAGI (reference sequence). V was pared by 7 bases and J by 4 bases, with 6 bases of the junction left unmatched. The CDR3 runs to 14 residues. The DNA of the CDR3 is TGTGCCAGCAAGACCTGGGACAGCACCGGGGAGCTGTTTTTT. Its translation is CASKTWDSTGELFF.

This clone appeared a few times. CDR3 loop: CASSRQDNEQFF. DNA for the CDR3: TGTGCCAGTAGCCGGCAGGACAATGAGCAGTTCTTC. V is TRBV19 and J is TRBJ2-1; D unresolved. This CDR3 is 12 amino acids long. Germline values: CDR1 LNHDA, CDR2 SQIVND (reference sequence). Trimming shortened V by 6 bases and J by 5 bases, and 8 bases separated the two germline ends.

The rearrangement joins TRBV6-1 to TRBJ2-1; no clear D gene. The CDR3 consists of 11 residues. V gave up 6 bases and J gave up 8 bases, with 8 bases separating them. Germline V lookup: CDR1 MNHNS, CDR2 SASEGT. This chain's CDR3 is CASSPLYEQFF. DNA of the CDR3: TGTGCCAGCAGCCCATTGTATGAGCAGTTCTTC.

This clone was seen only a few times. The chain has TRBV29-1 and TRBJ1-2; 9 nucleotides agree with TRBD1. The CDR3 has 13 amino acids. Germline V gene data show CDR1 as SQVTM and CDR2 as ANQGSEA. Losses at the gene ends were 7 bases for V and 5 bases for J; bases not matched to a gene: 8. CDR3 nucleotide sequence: TGCAGCGCTAGTGGACAGGGGAGGTATGGCTACACCTTC. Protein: CSASGQGRYGYTF.

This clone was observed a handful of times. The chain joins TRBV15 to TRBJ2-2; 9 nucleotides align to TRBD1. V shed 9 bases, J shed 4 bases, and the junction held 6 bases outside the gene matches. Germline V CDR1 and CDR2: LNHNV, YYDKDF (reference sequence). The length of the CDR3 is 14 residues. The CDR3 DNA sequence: TGTGCCACTGCCGGGACAGGGTTCACCGGGGAGCTGTTTTTT. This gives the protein CATAGTGFTGELFF.

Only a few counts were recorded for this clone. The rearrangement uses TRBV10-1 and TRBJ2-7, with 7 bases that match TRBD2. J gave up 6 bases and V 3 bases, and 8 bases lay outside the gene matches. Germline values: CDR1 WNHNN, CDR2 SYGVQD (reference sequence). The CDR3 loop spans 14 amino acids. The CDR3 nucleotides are TGCGCCAGCAGTGAAGCCAGCGGGGCTTTCGAGCAGTACTTC. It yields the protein CASSEASGAFEQYF.

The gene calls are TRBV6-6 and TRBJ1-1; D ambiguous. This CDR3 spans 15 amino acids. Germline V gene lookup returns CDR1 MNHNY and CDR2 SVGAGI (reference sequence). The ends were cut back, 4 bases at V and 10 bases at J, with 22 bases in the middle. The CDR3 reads CASSSTSGDSLRAFF. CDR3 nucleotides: TGTGCCAGCAGTTCCACTTCCGGGGATAGTCTTCGAGCTTTCTTT.

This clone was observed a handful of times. For the CDR3, the DNA is TGTGCCAGCAGTGAAGTGGGCCAATCACCCCTCCACTTT. Protein: CASSEVGQSPLHF. The chain recombines TRBV6-1 with TRBJ1-6; D gene unclear. The V gene lost 1 base and the J gene lost 10 bases, with 8 bases spanning the gap. Germline V gene lookup returns CDR1 MNHNS and CDR2 SASEGT. The CDR3 contains 13 residues.

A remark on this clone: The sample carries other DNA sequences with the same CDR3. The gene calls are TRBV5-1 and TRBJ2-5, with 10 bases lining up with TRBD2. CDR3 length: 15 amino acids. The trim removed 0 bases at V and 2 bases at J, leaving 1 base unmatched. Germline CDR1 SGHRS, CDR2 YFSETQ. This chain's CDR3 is CASSLGTSGQETQYF. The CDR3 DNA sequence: TGCGCCAGCAGCTTGGGGACTAGCGGTCAAGAGACCCAGTACTTC.

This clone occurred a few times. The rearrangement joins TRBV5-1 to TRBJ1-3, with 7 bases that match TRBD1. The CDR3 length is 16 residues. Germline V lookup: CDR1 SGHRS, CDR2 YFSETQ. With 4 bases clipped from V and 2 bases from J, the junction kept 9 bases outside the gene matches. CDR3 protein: CASSIGQDIAGNTIYF. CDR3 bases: TGCGCCAGCAGCATTGGACAGGATATAGCTGGAAACACCATATATTTT. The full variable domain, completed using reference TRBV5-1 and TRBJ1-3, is KAGVTQTPRYLIKTRGQQVTLSCSPISGHRSVSWYQQTPGQGLQFLFEYFSETQRNKGNFPGRFSGRQFSNSRSEMNVSTLELGDSALYLCASSIGQDIAGNTIYFGEGSWLTVV.

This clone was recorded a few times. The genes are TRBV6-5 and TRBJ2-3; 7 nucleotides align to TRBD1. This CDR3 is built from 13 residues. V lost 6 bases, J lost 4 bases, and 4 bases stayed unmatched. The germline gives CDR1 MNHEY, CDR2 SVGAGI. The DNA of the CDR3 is TGTGCCAGCAGGGTAGGGGGCTCAGATACGCAGTATTTT. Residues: CASRVGGSDTQYF.